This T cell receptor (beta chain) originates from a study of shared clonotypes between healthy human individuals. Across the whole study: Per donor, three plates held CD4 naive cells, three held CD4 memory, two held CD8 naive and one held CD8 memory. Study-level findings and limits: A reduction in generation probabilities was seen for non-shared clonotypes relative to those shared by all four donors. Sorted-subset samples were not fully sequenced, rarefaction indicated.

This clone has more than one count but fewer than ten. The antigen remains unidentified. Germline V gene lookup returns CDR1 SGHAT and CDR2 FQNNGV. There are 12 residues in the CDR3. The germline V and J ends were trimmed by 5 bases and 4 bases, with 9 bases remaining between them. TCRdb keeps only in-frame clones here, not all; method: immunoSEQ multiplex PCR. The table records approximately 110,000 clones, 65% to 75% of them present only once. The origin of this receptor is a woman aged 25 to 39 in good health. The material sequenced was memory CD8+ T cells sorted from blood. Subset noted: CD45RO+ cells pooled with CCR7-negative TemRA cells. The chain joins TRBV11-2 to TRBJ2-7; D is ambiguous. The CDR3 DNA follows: TGTGCCAGCAGCAAGGATGGTTACGAGCAGTACTTC. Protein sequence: CASSKDGYEQYF.